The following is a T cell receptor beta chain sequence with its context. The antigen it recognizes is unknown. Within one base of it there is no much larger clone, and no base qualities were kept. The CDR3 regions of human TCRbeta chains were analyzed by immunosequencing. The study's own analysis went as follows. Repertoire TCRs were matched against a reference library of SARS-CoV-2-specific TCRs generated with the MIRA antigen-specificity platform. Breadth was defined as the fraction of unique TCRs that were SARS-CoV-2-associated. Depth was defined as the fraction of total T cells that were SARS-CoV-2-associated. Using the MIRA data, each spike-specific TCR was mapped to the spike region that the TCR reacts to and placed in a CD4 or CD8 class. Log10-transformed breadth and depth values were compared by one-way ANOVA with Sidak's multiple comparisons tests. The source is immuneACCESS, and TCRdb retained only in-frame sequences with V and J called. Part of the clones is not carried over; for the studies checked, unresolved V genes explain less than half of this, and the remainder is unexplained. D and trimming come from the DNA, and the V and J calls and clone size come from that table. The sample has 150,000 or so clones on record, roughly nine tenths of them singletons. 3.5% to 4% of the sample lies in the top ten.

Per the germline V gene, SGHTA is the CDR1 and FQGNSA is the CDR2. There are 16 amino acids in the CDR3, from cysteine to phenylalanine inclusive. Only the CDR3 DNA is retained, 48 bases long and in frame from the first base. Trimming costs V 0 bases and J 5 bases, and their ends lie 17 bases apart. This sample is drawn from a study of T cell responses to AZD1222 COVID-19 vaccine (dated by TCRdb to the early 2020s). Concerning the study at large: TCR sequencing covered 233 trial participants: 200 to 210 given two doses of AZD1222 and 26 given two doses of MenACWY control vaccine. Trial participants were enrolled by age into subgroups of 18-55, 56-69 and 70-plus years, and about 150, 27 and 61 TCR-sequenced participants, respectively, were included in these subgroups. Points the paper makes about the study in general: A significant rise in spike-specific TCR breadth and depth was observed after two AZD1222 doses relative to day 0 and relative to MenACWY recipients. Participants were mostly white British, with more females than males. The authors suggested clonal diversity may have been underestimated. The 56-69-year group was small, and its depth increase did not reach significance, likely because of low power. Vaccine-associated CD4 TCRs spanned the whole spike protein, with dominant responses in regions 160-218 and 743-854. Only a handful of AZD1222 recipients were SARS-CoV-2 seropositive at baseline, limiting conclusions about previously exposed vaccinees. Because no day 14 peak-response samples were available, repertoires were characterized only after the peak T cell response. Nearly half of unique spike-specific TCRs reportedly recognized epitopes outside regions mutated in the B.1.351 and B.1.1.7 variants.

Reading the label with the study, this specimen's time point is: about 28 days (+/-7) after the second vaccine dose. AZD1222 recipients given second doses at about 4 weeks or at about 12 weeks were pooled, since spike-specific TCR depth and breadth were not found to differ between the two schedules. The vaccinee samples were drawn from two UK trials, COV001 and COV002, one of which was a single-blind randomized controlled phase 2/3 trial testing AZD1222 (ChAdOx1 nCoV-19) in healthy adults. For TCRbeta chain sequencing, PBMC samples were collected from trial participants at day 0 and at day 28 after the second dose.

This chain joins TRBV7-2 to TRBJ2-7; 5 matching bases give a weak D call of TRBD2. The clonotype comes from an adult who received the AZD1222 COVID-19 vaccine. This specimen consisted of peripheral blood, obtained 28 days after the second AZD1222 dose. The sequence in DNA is TGTGCCAGCAGCTTAGCCCTCAGGCCCCCCGGGAACGAGCAGTACTTC. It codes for CASSLALRPPGNEQYF. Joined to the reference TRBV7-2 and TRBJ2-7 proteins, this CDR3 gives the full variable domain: GAGVSQSPSNKVTEKGKDVELRCDPISGHTALYWYRQSLGQGLEFLIYFQGNSAPDKSGLPSDRFSAERTGGSVSTLTIQRTQQEDSAVYLCASSLALRPPGNEQYFGPGTRLTVT.